A selection of T cell receptor beta chains follows, all from one sample in a study of blood T cell repertoires in COVID-19. The protocol was immunoSEQ multiplex PCR, while the TCRdb copy is restricted to in-frame clones and leaves out a portion. Here the sample spans about 62,000 clones, about 87% being singletons. The sample was peripheral blood. These receptors originate from a man aged 70 or older with acute or convalescent COVID-19. The CDR3 runs from the conserved cysteine through the conserved F or W. D genes are given only for firm matches. Some rows mark clone size as missing; the rest say once, few, many or name a class of expanded clone.

cdr3_aa,cdr3_nt,cdr3_length,d_call,j_call,clone_size,v_call
CASSPGQGGGGGYTF,TGTGCCAGCAGCCCCGGACAGGGAGGGGGAGGTGGCTACACCTTC,15,TRBD1,TRBJ1-2,NA,TRBV5-6
CATSRDPGSNQPQHF,TGTGCCACCAGCAGAGATCCTGGCTCGAATCAGCCCCAGCATTTT,15,NA,TRBJ1-5,few,TRBV15
CATREGGDSYRVGEQYF,TGTGCCACCAGAGAGGGGGGCGACAGTTACCGCGTGGGTGAGCAGTACTTC,17,NA,TRBJ2-7,NA,TRBV10-3
CASSPNGLAGETQYF,TGTGCCAGCAGCCCAAATGGACTAGCGGGAGAGACCCAGTACTTC,15,TRBD2,TRBJ2-5,NA,TRBV7-9
CASSLYPGLNQPQHF,TGTGCCAGCAGCTTATACCCTGGACTAAATCAGCCCCAGCATTTT,15,NA,TRBJ1-5,NA,TRBV7-2
CASSGDRGQETQYF,TGTGCCAGCAGCGGGGACAGGGGTCAAGAGACCCAGTACTTC,14,TRBD1,TRBJ2-5,NA,TRBV11-2
CASSKHGQGDTGELFF,TGTGCCAGCAGCAAGCACGGACAGGGGGACACCGGGGAGCTGTTTTTT,16,TRBD1,TRBJ2-2,NA,TRBV5-6
CASSFRRTYEVGELFF,TGTGCCAGCAGCTTCAGGCGGACTTACGAGGTCGGGGAGCTGTTTTTT,16,NA,TRBJ2-2,once,TRBV7-9
CASSQGQGWEPQYF,TGCGCCAGCAGCCAAGGACAGGGGTGGGAGCCCCAGTACTTC,14,TRBD1,TRBJ2-5,NA,TRBV5-1
CATSKSTFFEQFF,TGTGCCACCAGCAAGTCTACTTTTTTTGAGCAGTTCTTC,13,NA,TRBJ2-1,few,TRBV15
CASSREVPDTQYF,TGCGCCAGCAGCCGGGAAGTTCCAGATACGCAGTATTTT,13,NA,TRBJ2-3,NA,TRBV5-1
CASRKTGQGYGYTF,TGTGCCAGCAGGAAAACGGGACAGGGCTATGGCTACACCTTC,14,TRBD1,TRBJ1-2,NA,TRBV27
CASSPAWTSGGTGELFF,TGTGCCAGCAGCCCCGCTTGGACTAGCGGGGGGACCGGGGAGCTGTTTTTT,17,TRBD2,TRBJ2-2,few,TRBV13
CASSERDRANEKLFF,TGTGCCAGCAGCGAACGGGACAGGGCTAATGAAAAACTGTTTTTT,15,TRBD1,TRBJ1-4,NA,TRBV2
CASSQGQSGQPQHF,TGTGCCAGCAGCCAGGGACAGTCAGGTCAGCCCCAGCATTTT,14,TRBD1,TRBJ1-5,NA,TRBV4-2